The clone carrying this T cell receptor beta chain was recorded at least ten times. Its antigen is still unknown. The sample comes from a study of T cells after yellow fever vaccination. Study-wide results and caveats: The study re-detected most primary-vaccination clones after the booster (roughly 96% CD4, around 90% CD8). Repertoires sorted by FACS could include abundant clonotypes that are contaminants from the bulk population.

TCRdb re-derived calls from the 5' RACE reads in MiXCR, one entry per CDR3 protein. The table shows 250,000 or so distinct CDR3 sequences, with about 7% occurring only once. Sequencing was performed on CD4+ T cells sorted from PBMCs, taken 15 days after the yellow fever booster vaccination. The source is a young man who received the YFV17D yellow fever vaccine.

CDR3 sequence (DNA): TGCAGCGTGAGGGACTATGAGGACATTCAGTACTTC. Protein product: CSVRDYEDIQYF. The chain employs TRBV29-1 and TRBJ2-4, with TRBD2 identical over 7 bases. V shed 6 bases, J shed 8 bases, and the junction held 7 bases outside the gene matches. The CDR3 contains 12 residues. The germline V gene has CDR1 SQVTM and CDR2 ANQGSEA.